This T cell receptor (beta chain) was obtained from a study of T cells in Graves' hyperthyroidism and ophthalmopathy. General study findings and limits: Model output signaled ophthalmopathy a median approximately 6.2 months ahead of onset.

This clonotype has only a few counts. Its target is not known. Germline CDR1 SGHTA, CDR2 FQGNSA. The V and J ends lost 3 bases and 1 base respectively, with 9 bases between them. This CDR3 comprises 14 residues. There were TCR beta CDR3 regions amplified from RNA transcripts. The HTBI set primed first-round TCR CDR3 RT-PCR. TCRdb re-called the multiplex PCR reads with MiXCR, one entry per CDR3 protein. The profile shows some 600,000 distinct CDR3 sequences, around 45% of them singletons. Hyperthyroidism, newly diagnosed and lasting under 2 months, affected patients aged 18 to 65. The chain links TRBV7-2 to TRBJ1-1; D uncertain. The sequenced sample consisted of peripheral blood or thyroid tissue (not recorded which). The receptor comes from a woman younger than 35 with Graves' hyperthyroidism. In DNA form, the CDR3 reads TGTGCCAGCAGCTTTGGAACCCGGAACACTGAAGCTTTCTTT. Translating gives CASSFGTRNTEAFF. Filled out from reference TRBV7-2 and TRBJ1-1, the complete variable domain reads GAGVSQSPSNKVTEKGKDVELRCDPISGHTALYWYRQSLGQGLEFLIYFQGNSAPDKSGLPSDRFSAERTGGSVSTLTIQRTQQEDSAVYLCASSFGTRNTEAFFGQGTRLTVV.